This T cell receptor (beta chain) was recorded in a study of T cell repertoires in ileal Crohn's disease. Across the study: About half of patients got postoperative therapy: roughly 12 thiopurines, around 20 anti-TNF.

Study-level results: Clonal expansions were more frequent in active smokers than non-smokers at surgery. Sorted CD8 T cells held more high-frequency clones than CD4. Endoscopic recurrence occurred in every patient whose clonality exceeded 26.8%.

Method: immunoSEQ multiplex PCR; TCRdb's copy keeps in-frame clones and lacks some. The sample has some 4,700 clones, almost 80% seen once. To note about this clone: The antigen is undetermined.

Germline CDR1 reads SQVTM; CDR2 reads ANQGSEA. Trimming cost V 6 bases and J 2 bases, with 11 bases left between them. The CDR3 consists of 12 residues. The sequence came from an adult with Crohn's disease. The specimen sequenced was ileal tissue. The chain links TRBV29-1 to TRBJ2-7, with D possibly matching TRBD1 (5 bases). This chain's CDR3 is CSVSQGPYEQYF. The CDR3 region has the DNA TGCAGCGTCTCCCAGGGTCCCTACGAGCAGTACTTC.